The 7 T cell receptor beta chains listed next were all sequenced from one sample in a study of response to subunit inactivated influenza vaccine. MiXCR, applied by TCRdb to the RT-PCR reads, yields one record per CDR3 protein. This table holds approximately 530,000 distinct CDR3 sequences, more than 7% found once. The sample here was PBMCs from blood, taken around 25 months after vaccination. Receptor source: a man in his fifties or sixties who received an inactivated influenza vaccine.

This clonotype came up a few times. The CDR3 sequence: CASSLWRGRQDEQFF. CDR3 DNA: TGTGCCAGCAGCTTGTGGCGGGGAAGGCAGGATGAGCAGTTCTTC. The J gene is TRBJ2-1, the V gene TRBV5-5; tentative D call: TRBD2 (6 bases). Trimming removed 1 base at V and 8 bases at J, with 16 bases between. CDR3 length: 15 amino acids. The germline V gene has CDR1 SGHKS and CDR2 YYEKEE (reference sequence).

At least ten counts were recorded for this clonotype. The chain joins TRBV29-1 to TRBJ2-2; no reliable D call. Germline V lookup: CDR1 SQVTM, CDR2 ANQGSEA. This CDR3 has 13 residues. Trimming shortened V by 4 bases and J by 2 bases, and 8 bases separated the two germline ends. CDR3 protein: CSVALRNTGELFF. CDR3 DNA sequence: TGCAGCGTTGCCTTAAGAAACACCGGGGAGCTGTTTTTT.

This clonotype was found many times. The rearrangement joins TRBV18 to TRBJ2-1; D possibly uses TRBD1 or TRBD2 (5 bases each). Germline loops: CDR1 KGHSH, CDR2 LQKENI. V was pared by 4 bases and J by 5 bases, with 9 bases between. This CDR3 is 13 amino acids long. The CDR3 region has the DNA TGTGCCAGCTCACTAGGGACGGACAATGAGCAGTTCTTC. Protein product: CASSLGTDNEQFF. Using reference TRBV18 and TRBJ2-1 for the parts outside the CDR3, the full variable domain is NAGVMQNPRHLVRRRGQEARLRCSPMKGHSHVYWYRQLPEEGLKFMVYLQKENIIDESGMPKERFSAEFPKEGPSILRIQQVVRGDSAAYFCASSLGTDNEQFFGPGTRLTVL.

This clonotype was counted between two and nine times. The rearrangement joins TRBV5-6 to TRBJ1-1, with a possible D match to TRBD1 (5 bases). CDR3 length: 12 amino acids. Germline V lookup: CDR1 SGHDT, CDR2 YYEEEE. V was trimmed by 6 bases and J by 3 bases, leaving 9 bases between them. The CDR3 loop reads CASNKGYTEAFF. For the CDR3, the DNA is TGTGCCAGCAACAAGGGGTACACTGAAGCTTTCTTT.

The table lists this clonotype with many counts. The gene calls are TRBV2 and TRBJ1-1; D is undetermined. V was clipped by 3 bases and J by 4 bases, with 9 bases between them. Germline-derived CDR1 and CDR2 are SNHLY and FYNNEI. The CDR3 is 13 residues long. CDR3 DNA: TGTGCCAGCAGTGATTTTGAGAGCACTGAAGCTTTCTTT. Translating it yields CASSDFESTEAFF.

The chain employs TRBV5-6 and TRBJ2-2, with D perhaps given as TRBD1 or TRBD2 (5 bases each). V was shortened by 9 bases and J by 5 bases, with 14 bases between the two germline ends. The CDR3 has 13 amino acids. The germline V gene encodes CDR1 SGHDT and CDR2 YYEEEE. CDR3 DNA: TGTGCCATGAGCCGGGGCCGGACCGGGGAGCTGTTTTTT. Amino acids: CAMSRGRTGELFF.

For this clonotype: One end of the junction does not line up with germline, which may come from a read error. The chain is built from TRBV11-2 and TRBJ2-4; a possible D gene is TRBD1 (6 bases). Germline CDR1 reads SGHAT; CDR2 reads FQNNGV. This CDR3 has 13 amino acids. The CDR3 DNA reads as TGTGCCAGCAGCTTAGGTCCACTGGGGGCAACTGACTTC. Protein: CASSLGPLGATDF. Full variable domain (rest looked up from reference TRBV11-2 and TRBJ2-4): EAGVAQSPRYKIIEKRQSVAFWCNPISGHATLYWYQQILGQGPKLLIQFQNNGVVDDSQLPKDRFSAERLKGVDSTLKIQPAKLEDSAVYLCASSLGPLGATDFGAGTRLSVL.